What follows are 9 T cell receptor beta chains derived from one specimen sequenced in a study of cytomegalovirus exposure and HLA in healthy donors. PCR was performed using 60 Vbeta and 13 Jbeta primers. Produced via immunoSEQ multiplex PCR; TCRdb's table is partial and in-frame only. Seen in this sample are about 84,000 clones; the ten most common clones hold 0.58%. The specimen was PBMCs. These receptors originate from a man aged 45-60 years in good health and CMV-seronegative.

This chain uses TRBV28 with TRBJ1-2; no reliable D call. This CDR3 has 10 amino acids. V dropped 4 bases and J dropped 5 bases, with 2 bases sitting between them. CDR1 and CDR2 from the germline V gene are MDHEN and SYDVKM. The CDR3 DNA sequence: TGTGCCAGCAGTTCGTATGGCTACACCTTC. Translated, it gives CASSSYGYTF.

The chain links TRBV6-5 to TRBJ2-7; 8 nucleotides align to TRBD1. Germline V lookup: CDR1 MNHEY, CDR2 SVGAGI. This CDR3 has 15 amino acids. V gave up 6 bases and J gave up 1 base; unmatched junction bases: 8. The CDR3 bases are TGTGCCAGCAGCCTATACCGGGACAGGTCCTACGAGCAGTACTTC. Its translation is CASSLYRDRSYEQYF.

This chain links TRBV6-5 with TRBJ1-1; 10 bases match TRBD1. The CDR3 has 14 residues. Germline values: CDR1 MNHEY, CDR2 SVGAGI. V shed 6 bases, J shed 6 bases, and the junction held 7 bases outside the gene matches. Here the CDR3 reads CASRETGGYSEAFF. The CDR3 coding sequence is TGTGCCAGCAGGGAGACAGGGGGCTACTCTGAAGCTTTCTTT.

The chain has TRBV28 and TRBJ1-6; the D is unclear. The CDR3 contains 14 residues. Deletions cut 3 bases from V and 5 bases from J, with 8 bases between. Looked up from germline, CDR1 is MDHEN and CDR2 is SYDVKM. The CDR3 loop reads CASSLPRNNSPLHF. The CDR3 nucleotides are TGTGCCAGCAGTTTGCCGCGAAATAATTCACCCCTCCACTTT.

The chain has TRBV6-5 and TRBJ1-5, with D tentatively TRBD1 (5 bases). Germline CDR1 and CDR2: MNHEY and SVGAGI. The CDR3 has 14 amino acids. The ends were cut back, 6 bases at V and 0 bases at J, with 9 bases in the middle. CDR3 in DNA: TGTGCCAGCAGCACCGACAGTAGCAATCAGCCCCAGCATTTT. Its translation is CASSTDSSNQPQHF.

The CDR3 nucleotides read TGTGCCAGCAGCTTATATAGCGCAGAGACCCAGTACTTC. This sequence encodes CASSLYSAETQYF. The rearrangement uses TRBV7-6 and TRBJ2-5; perhaps TRBD2 as D (5 bases). The V gene lost 2 bases and the J gene lost 4 bases, with 8 bases spanning the gap. This CDR3 contains 13 residues. Germline CDR1 reads SGHVS; CDR2 reads FNYEAQ.

V usage is TRBV5-1 and J usage is TRBJ2-5, with D uncertain. The CDR3 is 14 residues long. V lost 6 bases and J lost 3, with 15 bases in between. CDR1 and CDR2 from the germline V gene are SGHRS and YFSETQ. DNA of the CDR3: TGCGCCAGCAAGGTAGGAGCTACAAAAGAGACCCAGTACTTC. It is translated as CASKVGATKETQYF.

V usage is TRBV27 and J usage is TRBJ1-1; perhaps TRBD1 as D (6 bases). CDR3 length: 13 residues. Trimming removed 5 bases at V and 3 bases at J, with 10 bases between. Germline-derived CDR1 and CDR2 are MNHEY and SMNVEV (reference sequence). The CDR3 sequence: CASSIGGDTEAFF. In DNA form, the CDR3 reads TGTGCCAGCAGTATAGGGGGGGACACTGAAGCTTTCTTT.

The chain joins TRBV18 to TRBJ1-5, with TRBD1 as a possible D gene (5 bases). V lost 3 bases to trimming and J lost 0 bases, with 12 bases between them. The CDR3 has 16 amino acids. Germline CDR1 and CDR2: KGHSH and LQKENI. In DNA, the CDR3 is TGTGCCAGCTCACCGAATGACAGAAATAGCAATCAGCCCCAGCATTTT. Protein: CASSPNDRNSNQPQHF.